The entry that follows covers one T cell receptor beta chain sequence. This CDR3 has 19 residues. V lost 1 base to trimming and J lost 1 base; unmatched junction nucleotides: 13. Per the germline V gene, CDR1 is LGHNA and CDR2 is YSLEER. This specimen comes from a study of blood T cell repertoires in COVID-19. Study in general: Sites in the United States, Italy and Spain provided acute and convalescent COVID-19 samples.

The assay was immunoSEQ multiplex PCR, and TCRdb's table has in-frame clones only and misses some. Of approximately 300,000 clones listed, around 90% are singletons. Sequencing was carried out using peripheral blood. The receptor was derived from a man between 18 and 29 years old who had recovered from COVID-19. V gene TRBV4-3 combines with J gene TRBJ1-2, with 9 bases identical to TRBD1. The CDR3 bases are TGCGCCAGCAGCCAAGCCGGAACAGGGGGCGCGGGATTTAACTATGGCTACACCTTC. Amino acid sequence: CASSQAGTGGAGFNYGYTF.